These T cell receptor beta chains were read from a single sample in a study of cytomegalovirus exposure and HLA in healthy donors. This table comes from immunoSEQ multiplex PCR, and its TCRdb copy is limited to in-frame clones, with some not included. This sample has approximately 150,000 clones; 76% occur once, and the top ten carry more than 3%. Specimen: PBMCs. These receptors were collected from a male donor in good health and CMV-seronegative. CDR3s leave out the opening cysteine and the closing phenylalanine or tryptophan. D genes are given only for firm matches.

14	TRBV5-5	TRBD1	ASSPDRGRNTGELF
12	TRBV29-1	NA	SVEREGWPYEQY
10	TRBV7-9	NA	ASSGRRNEQF
12	TRBV2	TRBD1	ASTADRFYQPQH
9	TRBV7-2	NA	ASGSGDEQF
17	TRBV27	TRBD1	ASSFLTPGTGGTNEKLF
12	TRBV7-2	NA	ASSLQVWNTEAF
12	TRBV7-9	TRBD2	ASSTWTSSNEQF
9	TRBV29-1	NA	SGGVGEKLF
12	TRBV7-2	NA	ASSPSPAPNEQF
13	TRBV9	NA	ASSVEGVGGQPQH
14	TRBV4-1	NA	ASSQDTAGGGSPLH
14	TRBV5-8	TRBD1	ASSSYRGLSYNEQF
13	TRBV9	TRBD2	ASSVGTSGSGEQF
14	TRBV19	TRBD1	ASTPGTGKSSYEQY
13	TRBV13	TRBD1	ASAEDRYSRDTQY
13	TRBV4-2	NA	ASSPSAGTTQPQH
9	TRBV29-1	NA	SVERVNEQY
14	TRBV5-1	TRBD1	ASSSIRQGGNTEAF
9	TRBV2	NA	ASTKDWGYT
9	TRBV30	TRBD1	AWQQGYEQY
12	TRBV9	TRBD2	ASSDGTSGRVQY
14	TRBV11-1	TRBD2	ASKPRGSGGSDTQY
15	TRBV28	NA	ASSSEGLGHRDYGYT
13	TRBV9	NA	ASSVSGGTGNEQF
11	TRBV6-4	NA	ASSAQGGETQY
12	TRBV7-9	NA	ASSADSYSYEQY
11	TRBV29-1	NA	SVDWGLNTEAF
15	TRBV10-3	TRBD1	AISRDRGPSGGYEQY
14	TRBV21-1	NA	ASSKHCGWANYGYT
11	TRBV29-1	TRBD1	SVELQGTETQY
13	TRBV7-9	TRBD1	ASSLSRGLSDTQY
9	TRBV7-2	NA	ASSKRETQY
14	TRBV6-6	NA	ASRPPAHSYNSPLH
13	TRBV10-3	TRBD2	ATLPIAGGTDTQY
15	TRBV30	NA	AWSEDTKSSYNSPLH
13	TRBV2	NA	ASRDSDYSGNTIY
13	TRBV10-3	NA	AISQPDPGGTEAF
11	TRBV29-1	NA	SVERGRGDGYT
12	TRBV7-2	NA	ASVPGRDQETQY
12	TRBV2	TRBD1	ASTPGQGILPQH
13	TRBV7-2	NA	ASSLAGSGENIQY
13	TRBV27	TRBD1	ASSLKGQGGYGYT
11	TRBV29-1	NA	SVEIESGAEQY
11	TRBV6-1	NA	ASTTAGSYGYT
12	TRBV2	NA	ASSVDGLQETQY
14	TRBV18	NA	ASSPSRARFGNTIY
12	TRBV5-1	NA	ASRAFAPTDEQF
13	TRBV6-4	NA	ASSDRGFSTDTQY
12	TRBV5-4	TRBD1	ASSQTGIRTEAF
12	TRBV28	TRBD1	ASITGTGTLSQH
13	TRBV6-6	NA	ASSLGAPPTYEQY
16	TRBV4-3	TRBD2	ASSQAPRGGANTGELF
17	TRBV28	TRBD2	ASRSAGLAGTRGTGELF
9	TRBV5-6	NA	ASSLGGALH